The 7 T cell receptor beta chains given below trace back to one sample, sequenced in a study of CD8 T cells in ankylosing spondylitis. TCRdb called the 5' RACE reads again in MiXCR, with one record for every CDR3 protein. Counted here are under 150,000 distinct CDR3 sequences, roughly 11% occurring once; the ten biggest clones make up about 3.8%. The specimen sequenced was blood, either unsorted or a sorted T cell fraction (not recorded which). All receptors come from a female donor with ankylosing spondylitis or in good health (not recorded which).

Many counts were recorded for this clonotype. The chain employs TRBV7-2 and TRBJ1-5; TRBD1 is a possible D gene (5 bases). CDR1 and CDR2 from the germline V gene are SGHTA and FQGNSA. V dropped 4 bases and J dropped 4 bases, with 11 bases sitting between them. The CDR3 contains 14 residues. This CDR3 reads CASSSNGGNQPQHF. The CDR3 coding sequence is TGTGCCAGCAGCTCGAATGGGGGTAATCAGCCCCAGCATTTT. Filled out from reference TRBV7-2 and TRBJ1-5, the complete variable domain reads GAGVSQSPSNKVTEKGKDVELRCDPISGHTALYWYRQSLGQGLEFLIYFQGNSAPDKSGLPSDRFSAERTGGSVSTLTIQRTQQEDSAVYLCASSSNGGNQPQHFGDGTRLSIL.

The sample holds many counts of this clonotype. The V call is TRBV28, the J call TRBJ2-3; D possibly uses TRBD1 or TRBD2 (6 bases each). V was trimmed by 4 bases and J by 6 bases, leaving 14 bases between them. Germline V gene sequence: CDR1 MDHEN, CDR2 SYDVKM. This CDR3 region has 14 residues. The CDR3 region has the DNA TGTGCCAGCAGTTCTGTTATGGGGGGCGATACGCAGTATTTT. It translates to CASSSVMGGDTQYF. The entire variable domain, with the rest obtained from reference TRBV28 and TRBJ2-3, is as follows: DVKVTQSSRYLVKRTGEKVFLECVQDMDHENMFWYRQDPGLGLRLIYFSYDVKMKEKGDIPEGYSVSREKKERFSLILESASTNQTSMYLCASSSVMGGDTQYFGPGTRLTVL.

This clonotype has a count of ten or more. J is TRBJ2-2 and V is TRBV9, with TRBD1 as a possible D gene (5 bases). CDR3 length equals 16 residues. Per the germline V gene, CDR1 is SGDLS and CDR2 is YYNGEE. The V end lost 3 bases, the J end lost 6 bases, and 18 bases lay between the germline ends. CDR3 in DNA: TGTGCCAGCAGCGCCCACATAACAGGAGAAGCCGGGGAGCTGTTTTTT. Residues: CASSAHITGEAGELFF. The full variable domain, in which reference TRBV9 and TRBJ2-2 provide the parts outside the CDR3, is DSGVTQTPKHLITATGQRVTLRCSPRSGDLSVYWYQQSLDQGLQFLIQYYNGEERAKGNILERFSAQQFPDLHSELNLSSLELGDSALYFCASSAHITGEAGELFFGEGSRLTVL.

This clonotype was seen many times. This chain links TRBV3-1 with TRBJ2-2; TRBD2 aligns across 7 bases. The CDR3 extends over 15 amino acids. Germline loops: CDR1 LGHDT, CDR2 YNNKEL (reference sequence). The ends lost 0 bases at V and 4 bases at J; junction bases unmatched: 2. The CDR3 is CASSQEPSGTGELFF. The CDR3 nucleotides are TGTGCCAGCAGCCAAGAGCCTAGCGGCACCGGGGAGCTGTTTTTT. Complete variable domain (other parts from reference TRBV3-1 and TRBJ2-2): DTAVSQTPKYLVTQMGNDKSIKCEQNLGHDTMYWYKQDSKKFLKIMFSYNNKELIINETVPNRFSPKSPDKAHLNLHINSLELGDSAVYFCASSQEPSGTGELFFGEGSRLTVL.

About this clonotype itself: This may arise from a read error, as a much more abundant clone is one base away. The V gene is TRBV5-1, the J gene TRBJ2-2, with D possibly matching TRBD1 (6 bases). Germline V gene data show CDR1 as SGHRS and CDR2 as YFSETQ. CDR3 length: 16 residues. The germline V and J ends were trimmed by 4 bases and 2 bases, with 15 bases remaining between them. The CDR3 bases are TGCGCCAGCAGCCCCTTGCTCAGGGGTAACACCGGGGAGCTGTTTTTT. Translation: CASSPLLRGNTGELFF. The full variable domain, with the rest looked up from reference TRBV5-1 and TRBJ2-2, is KAGVTQTPRYLIKTRGQQVTLSCSPISGHRSVSWYQQTPGQGLQFLFEYFSETQRNKGNFPGRFSGRQFSNSRSEMNVSTLELGDSALYLCASSPLLRGNTGELFFGEGSRLTVL.

This clonotype was detected ten times or more. J is TRBJ1-1 and V is TRBV3-1; tentative D call: TRBD1 (6 bases). The CDR3 is made up of 14 amino acids. Trimming took off 2 bases at V and 2 bases at J, with 9 bases between the two ends. The germline gives CDR1 LGHDT, CDR2 YNNKEL (reference sequence). CDR3 bases: TGTGCCAGCAGCCAAACAGGGACTAACACTGAAGCTTTCTTT. This gives the protein CASSQTGTNTEAFF.

At least ten counts were recorded for this clonotype. V is TRBV29-1 and J is TRBJ1-2; 7 nucleotides agree with TRBD1. The CDR3 has 14 residues. Germline loops: CDR1 SQVTM, CDR2 ANQGSEA. Trimming took 6 bases from V and 2 from J; bases not matched to a gene: 9. The CDR3 nucleotides read TGCAGCGTGCGAACCGGGACAGTGAACTATGGCTACACCTTC. Translated, it gives CSVRTGTVNYGYTF.